These 30 T cell receptor beta chains came from one sample sequenced in a study of blood T cell repertoires in COVID-19. Clones were read by immunoSEQ multiplex PCR, and TCRdb kept only the in-frame ones, dropping some. The table records approximately 210,000 clones, around 87% of them present only once. Sequencing input: PBMCs or T cells enriched from blood (not recorded which). These receptors all come from a man under 40 in a cohort exposed to, infected with or recovered from COVID-19 (not recorded which).

CDR3 residues: CATRGTSGPYNEQFF. CDR3 coding DNA: TGTGCCACCAGAGGGACTAGCGGACCCTACAATGAGCAGTTCTTC. This rearrangement joins TRBV15 to TRBJ2-1, with 11 bases lining up with TRBD2. Trimming cost V 6 bases and J 2 bases; bases outside gene matches: 3. There are 15 residues in the CDR3. Germline CDR1 LNHNV, CDR2 YYDKDF (reference sequence).

V is TRBV19 and J is TRBJ2-5, with D possibly being TRBD1 (6 bases). The CDR3 sequence is 14 residues long. V shed 3 bases and J shed 5 bases, with 13 bases lying between them. Germline V lookup: CDR1 LNHDA, CDR2 SQIVND (reference sequence). The DNA of the CDR3 is TGTGCCAGTAGTATGGGGGCAGGGTCTGAGACCCAGTACTTC. Translating gives CASSMGAGSETQYF. The whole variable domain, filled in from reference TRBV19 and TRBJ2-5, reads DGGITQSPKYLFRKEGQNVTLSCEQNLNHDAMYWYRQDPGQGLRLIYYSQIVNDFQKGDIAEGYSVSREKKESFPLTVTSAQKNPTAFYLCASSMGAGSETQYFGPGTRLLVL.

The chain employs TRBV7-8 and TRBJ2-1; weak D call: TRBD2 (8 bases). The ends were cut back, 3 bases at V and 3 bases at J, with 15 bases in the middle. This CDR3 has 16 residues. Germline CDR1 reads SGHVS; CDR2 reads FQNEAQ. DNA for the CDR3: TGTGCCAGCAGCTTGTTACAGGGGACTAGCTACAATGAGCAGTTCTTC. Translating it yields CASSLLQGTSYNEQFF.

V usage is TRBV2 and J usage is TRBJ1-2; possible D gene TRBD1, 5 bases. CDR1 and CDR2 (germline): SNHLY, FYNNEI. The CDR3 is made up of 14 amino acids. Trimming left V 4 bases short and J 0 bases short, with 9 bases between. The CDR3 is CASSAGPPNYGYTF. CDR3 in DNA: TGTGCCAGCAGTGCAGGGCCCCCTAACTATGGCTACACCTTC.

The V and J genes are TRBV28 and TRBJ2-3; TRBD2 matches at 16 bases. The CDR3 sequence is 17 residues long. Germline V gene lookup returns CDR1 MDHEN and CDR2 SYDVKM. J gave up 6 bases and V 2 bases, and 5 bases lay outside the gene matches. CDR3 residues: CASSLGGLAGGLDTQYF. DNA of the CDR3: TGTGCCAGCAGTTTAGGGGGACTAGCGGGAGGGCTTGATACGCAGTATTTT.

The chain uses TRBV5-6 and TRBJ1-1; D not resolved. CDR3 length equals 15 residues. V was shortened by 3 bases and J by 7 bases, with 19 bases between the two germline ends. The germline gives CDR1 SGHDT, CDR2 YYEEEE. The CDR3 DNA is TGTGCCAGCAGCTCCGGTGTAAAAACAGTCTTTGAAGCTTTCTTT. Amino acids: CASSSGVKTVFEAFF.

The V call is TRBV28, the J call TRBJ1-6; 7 bases align to TRBD1. This CDR3 is built from 18 residues. V shed 4 bases, J shed 5 bases, and the junction held 14 bases outside the gene matches. Per the germline V gene, CDR1 is MDHEN and CDR2 is SYDVKM. CDR3 in DNA: TGTGCCAGCAGTTCACCGGGACAGTCGATACTTAATAATTCACCCCTCCACTTT. Translation gives CASSSPGQSILNNSPLHF.

The DNA for the CDR3 is TGTGCCAGCAGCCAAGCACTAGCGGGAGCCGGAGATACGCAGTATTTT. Its translation is CASSQALAGAGDTQYF. The chain has TRBV4-2 and TRBJ2-3; 11 bases are shared with TRBD2. The germline gives CDR1 LGHNA, CDR2 YNFKEQ. J lost 5 bases, V lost 1 base, and 5 bases had no gene match. The CDR3 totals 16 residues.

The chain recombines TRBV28 with TRBJ1-4, with D unclear. The CDR3 runs 16 residues. Trimming cost V 2 bases and J 7 bases, with 17 bases left between them. The germline gives CDR1 MDHEN, CDR2 SYDVKM. The CDR3 coding sequence is TGTGCCAGCAGTTTAGCAAGCGGAGGGTGGGGTGAAAAACTGTTTTTT. It encodes CASSLASGGWGEKLFF.

This rearrangement joins TRBV23-1 to TRBJ1-5, with 9 nucleotides matching TRBD1. TRBV23-1 is an ORF, with its function uncertain. Trimming took 8 bases from V and 5 from J; bases not matched to a gene: 10. The CDR3 contains 15 residues. The CDR3 reads CASSSTGQGYQPQHF. DNA for the CDR3: TGCGCCAGCTCCTCAACCGGACAGGGGTATCAGCCCCAGCATTTT.

The rearrangement links TRBV12-3 or TRBV12-4 to TRBJ1-3, with D possibly matching TRBD1 (5 bases). Trimming pared 6 bases from V and 5 bases from J, leaving 11 bases between. The length of the CDR3 is 13 residues. The CDR3 nucleotides read TGTGCCAGCAGACAGGAGGGGAGAAACACCATATATTTT. Encoded protein: CASRQEGRNTIYF.

The chain uses TRBV27 and TRBJ2-1, with TRBD2 matching over 7 bases. V was clipped by 7 bases and J by 9 bases; unmatched bases: 15. The CDR3 has 15 residues. Per the germline V gene, CDR1 is MNHEY and CDR2 is SMNVEV (reference sequence). CDR3 DNA sequence: TGTGCCAGCATCGTACGCGGCGGGGGAGGAAGTGAGCAGTTCTTC. It specifies CASIVRGGGGSEQFF.

CDR3 sequence reads: CASSPQPYVEKLFF. For the CDR3, the DNA is TGTGCCAGCAGCCCACAGCCTTACGTGGAAAAACTGTTTTTT. The chain recombines TRBV5-4 with TRBJ1-4, with D unresolved. Germline lookup yields CDR1 SGHNT and CDR2 YYREEE (reference sequence). CDR3 size: 14 residues. V gave up 4 bases and J gave up 8 bases, with 15 bases separating them.

The chain links TRBV3-1 (or the pseudogene TRBV3-2) to TRBJ2-7; 10 positions match TRBD1. Germline V gives CDR1 LGHDT, CDR2 YNNKEL (reference sequence). The CDR3 spans 14 residues. The J segment lost 4 bases and the V segment lost 5 bases, leaving 5 bases of the junction unmatched. CDR3 loop: CASSIAGQGYEQYF. The CDR3 nucleotides read TGTGCCAGCAGCATAGCGGGACAGGGGTACGAGCAGTACTTC.

The chain links TRBV9 to TRBJ1-5; D is perhaps TRBD1 (6 bases). The CDR3 length is 16 residues. CDR1 SGDLS and CDR2 YYNGEE come from the germline V gene. V was cut by 3 bases and J by 7 bases, with 20 bases left in between. The CDR3, as DNA: TGTGCCAGCAGCGAGGGCCCCGGGGGGGCAGGGCAGCCCCAGCATTTT. Translation: CASSEGPGGAGQPQHF.

This chain uses TRBV28 with TRBJ2-7, with 8 bases aligning to TRBD1. The length of the CDR3 is 15 residues. Per the germline V gene, CDR1 is MDHEN and CDR2 is SYDVKM. J lost 0 bases, V lost 4 bases, and 5 bases had no gene match. CDR3 residues: CASSSQGASSYEQYF. CDR3 nucleotides: TGTGCCAGCAGTTCCCAGGGGGCGAGCTCCTACGAGCAGTACTTC. The whole variable domain, filled in from reference TRBV28 and TRBJ2-7, reads DVKVTQSSRYLVKRTGEKVFLECVQDMDHENMFWYRQDPGLGLRLIYFSYDVKMKEKGDIPEGYSVSREKKERFSLILESASTNQTSMYLCASSSQGASSYEQYFGPGTRLTVT.

J is TRBJ2-7 and V is TRBV5-6; TRBD1 aligns across 8 bases. Trimming at V came to 4 bases and at J to 2 bases, leaving 8 bases not matched to a gene. Looked up from germline, CDR1 is SGHDT and CDR2 is YYEEEE. This CDR3 region has 15 residues. This chain's CDR3 is CASSRGQGLTYEQYF. The CDR3 bases are TGTGCCAGCAGCCGAGGACAGGGACTCACCTACGAGCAGTACTTC.

The CDR3 nucleotides are TGTGCCAGCAGTTTAAGTCTAGCGGGGTACTACGAGCAGTACTTC. This encodes CASSLSLAGYYEQYF. The chain has TRBV27 and TRBJ2-7; 9 bases agree with TRBD2. The CDR3 is 15 residues long. CDR1 is MNHEY and CDR2 is SMNVEV in the germline V gene (reference sequence). After removal of 2 bases from V and 3 bases from J, the junction contained 5 bases not matched to a gene.

This chain joins TRBV7-3 and TRBJ1-2, with D possibly TRBD1 on 5 matching bases. This CDR3 has 18 residues. The V gene's germline CDR1 is SGHTA and CDR2 FQGTGA. V lost 6 bases to trimming and J lost 2 bases, with 25 bases between them. In nucleotides, the CDR3 is TGTGCCAGCAGTTCCAACCCTTTTGCGGACACACGCAACTATGGCTACACCTTC. Protein: CASSSNPFADTRNYGYTF.

The gene calls are TRBV10-3 and TRBJ2-2, with 14 bases that match TRBD2. Germline V gene data show CDR1 as ENHRY and CDR2 as SYGVKD. The J segment lost 7 bases and the V segment lost 4 bases, leaving 11 bases of the junction unmatched. The CDR3 covers 18 residues. CDR3 protein: CAISAGGLAGVLVGELFF. The CDR3, as DNA: TGTGCCATCAGTGCTGGGGGACTAGCGGGGGTCCTAGTCGGGGAGCTGTTTTTT.

The CDR3 loop reads CASKSGWGTQYF. The DNA for the CDR3 is TGTGCCAGCAAGAGCGGGTGGGGGACCCAGTACTTC. The chain links TRBV27 to TRBJ2-5; possible D gene TRBD2, 6 bases. Germline CDR1 MNHEY, CDR2 SMNVEV (reference sequence). Trimming took 7 bases from V and 7 from J, leaving 13 bases between them. This CDR3 is 12 amino acids long.

The rearrangement links TRBV7-3 to TRBJ1-4; the match to TRBD1 covers 7 bases. The CDR3 extends over 15 amino acids. CDR1 SGHTA and CDR2 FQGTGA come from the germline V gene. V was clipped by 6 bases and J by 3 bases; unmatched bases: 7. The DNA for the CDR3 is TGTGCCAGCAGAAGGGGGCATTCGGCTAATGAAAAACTGTTTTTT. Its translation: CASRRGHSANEKLFF. Looking up the rest from reference TRBV7-3 and TRBJ1-4 gives the full variable domain: GAGVSQTPSNKVTEKGKYVELRCDPISGHTALYWYRQSLGQGPEFLIYFQGTGAADDSGLPNDRFFAVRPEGSVSTLKIQRTERGDSAVYLCASRRGHSANEKLFFGSGTQLSVL.

The V call is TRBV18, the J call TRBJ2-1, with 7 bases lining up with TRBD2. The germline V gene has CDR1 KGHSH and CDR2 LQKENI. There are 15 residues in the CDR3. Trimming took 1 base from V and 7 from J; bases not matched to a gene: 7. CDR3 bases: TGTGCCAGCTCACCACGGGGGGGGGAGTGGAATGAGCAGTTCTTC. The encoded protein is CASSPRGGEWNEQFF.

The chain uses TRBV20-1 and TRBJ1-4; D perhaps matches TRBD1 (5 bases). V was cut by 3 bases and J by 3 bases, with 14 bases left in between. CDR1 and CDR2 (germline): DFQATT, SNEGSKA (reference sequence). CDR3 length equals 15 residues. CDR3 region: CSASGAFSSNEKLFF. The CDR3 DNA sequence: TGCAGTGCTAGTGGGGCATTTAGTTCTAATGAAAAACTGTTTTTT.

CDR3 sequence (DNA): TGTGCCAGCAGCCAAGACCCCGGGTCACTGAACACTGAAGCTTTCTTT. Protein sequence: CASSQDPGSLNTEAFF. This sequence joins TRBV4-2 and TRBJ1-1; D call uncertain. V lost 0 bases and J 0 bases, leaving 11 bases between the germline ends. Per germline, CDR1 LGHNA and CDR2 YNFKEQ. The CDR3 is 16 amino acids.

This clone was seen just once. The J gene is TRBJ2-7, the V gene TRBV28; 7 bases fit TRBD1. The germline gives CDR1 MDHEN, CDR2 SYDVKM. The CDR3 sequence is 16 residues long. J was trimmed by 7 bases and V by 5 bases; bases with no gene match: 17. CDR3 coding DNA: TGTGCCAGCAGTAGTACAAGGACAGGCCGGGTAGTAGAGCAGTACTTC. It yields the protein CASSSTRTGRVVEQYF.

This clone was recorded only once. The chain recombines TRBV14 with TRBJ1-1; D not certain. The CDR3 is 13 amino acids. Trimming removed 2 bases from V and 11 bases from J, with 15 bases in between. Per the germline V gene, CDR1 is SGHDN and CDR2 is FVKESK. The CDR3: CASSQYLLNSAFF. The CDR3 DNA follows: TGTGCCAGCAGCCAATACCTACTGAATTCGGCTTTCTTT. Based on the CDR3 plus reference TRBV14 and TRBJ1-1, the full variable domain is EAGVTQFPSHSVIEKGQTVTLRCDPISGHDNLYWYRRVMGKEIKFLLHFVKESKQDESGMPNNRFLAERTGGTYSTLKVQPAELEDSGVYFCASSQYLLNSAFFGQGTRLTVV.

V usage is TRBV18 and J usage is TRBJ1-1; 9 bases align to TRBD1. J lost 4 bases, V lost 6 bases, and 12 bases had no gene match. The CDR3 length is 16 residues. Germline V gene lookup returns CDR1 KGHSH and CDR2 LQKENI. CDR3 loop: CASSLEQGAMGTEAFF. CDR3 sequence (DNA): TGTGCCAGCTCCCTCGAACAGGGGGCGATGGGCACTGAAGCTTTCTTT.

This chain links TRBV19 with TRBJ1-1; 7 bases agree with TRBD1. The V segment lost 8 bases and the J segment 0 bases; nucleotides outside the gene matches: 3. The CDR3 extends over 13 amino acids. Germline V gene data show CDR1 as LNHDA and CDR2 as SQIVND (reference sequence). CDR3 bases: TGTGCCAGTGCCAGGGGGATGAACACTGAAGCTTTCTTT. It is translated as CASARGMNTEAFF.

CDR3 amino acids: CASSESLSVEQFF. CDR3 bases: TGTGCCAGCAGTGAAAGCTTGTCCGTTGAGCAGTTCTTC. The rearrangement uses TRBV6-1 and TRBJ2-1; D uncertain. Per germline, CDR1 MNHNS and CDR2 SASEGT. V was pared by 2 bases and J by 9 bases, with 11 bases between. The CDR3 runs 13 residues.